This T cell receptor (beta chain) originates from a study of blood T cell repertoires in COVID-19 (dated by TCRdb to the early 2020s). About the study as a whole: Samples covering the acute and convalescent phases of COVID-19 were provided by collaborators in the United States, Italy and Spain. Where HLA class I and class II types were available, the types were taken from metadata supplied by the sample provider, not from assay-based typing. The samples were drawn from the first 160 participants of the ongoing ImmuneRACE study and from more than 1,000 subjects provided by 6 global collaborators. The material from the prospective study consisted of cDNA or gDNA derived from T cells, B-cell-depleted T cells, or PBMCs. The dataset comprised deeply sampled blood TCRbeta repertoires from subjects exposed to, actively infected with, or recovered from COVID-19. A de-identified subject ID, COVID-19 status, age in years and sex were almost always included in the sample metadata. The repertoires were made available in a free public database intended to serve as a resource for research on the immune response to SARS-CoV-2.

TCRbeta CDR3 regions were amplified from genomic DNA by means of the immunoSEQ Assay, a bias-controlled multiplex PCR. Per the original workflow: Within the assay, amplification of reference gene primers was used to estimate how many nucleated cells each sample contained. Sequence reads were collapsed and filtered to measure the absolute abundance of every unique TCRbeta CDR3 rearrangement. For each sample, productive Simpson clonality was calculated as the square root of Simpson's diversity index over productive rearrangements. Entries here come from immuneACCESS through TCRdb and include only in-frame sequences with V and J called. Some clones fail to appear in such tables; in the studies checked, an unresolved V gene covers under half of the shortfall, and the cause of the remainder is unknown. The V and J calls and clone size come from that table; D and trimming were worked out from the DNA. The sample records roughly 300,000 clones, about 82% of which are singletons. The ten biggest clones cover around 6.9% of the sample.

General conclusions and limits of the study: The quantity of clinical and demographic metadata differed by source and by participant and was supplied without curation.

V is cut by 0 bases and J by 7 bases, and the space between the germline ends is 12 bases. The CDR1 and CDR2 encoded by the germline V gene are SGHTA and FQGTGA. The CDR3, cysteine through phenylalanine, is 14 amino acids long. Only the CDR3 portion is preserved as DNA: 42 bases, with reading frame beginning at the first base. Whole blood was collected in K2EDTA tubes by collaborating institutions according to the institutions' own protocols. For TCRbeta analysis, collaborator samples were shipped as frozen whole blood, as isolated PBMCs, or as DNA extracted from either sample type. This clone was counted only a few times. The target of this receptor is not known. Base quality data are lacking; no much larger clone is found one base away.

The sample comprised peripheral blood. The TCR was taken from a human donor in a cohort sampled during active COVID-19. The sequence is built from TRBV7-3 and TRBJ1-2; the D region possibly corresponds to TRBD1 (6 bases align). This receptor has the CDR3 CASSLTGAEGGYTF. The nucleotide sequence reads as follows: TGTGCCAGCAGCTTAACGGGGGCTGAGGGTGGCTACACCTTC.